What follows describes a single T cell receptor (beta chain). This clone was seen a single time. It has no known antigen specificity. No much larger clone is present one base from it, and per-base qualities are unavailable. This specimen comes from a study of blood T cell repertoires in COVID-19 (TCRdb year 2020). Background on the whole study: Samples from collaborators originated in the United States, Italy and Spain and spanned both the acute and convalescent phases of COVID-19. The prospective study material was composed of cDNA or gDNA derived from T cells, B-cell-depleted T cells, or PBMCs. The dataset comprised deeply sampled blood TCRbeta repertoires from subjects exposed to, actively infected with, or recovered from COVID-19. The repertoires were released in a freely available public database intended as a resource for research on the immune response to SARS-CoV-2. The samples were drawn from the first 160 participants of the ongoing ImmuneRACE study and from 950 to 1,500 subjects provided by 6 global collaborators. Sample metadata almost always included a de-identified subject ID, COVID-19 status, age in years and sex. HLA class I and class II types, where available, came from metadata supplied by the sample provider rather than from assay-based typing. The study at large found these results: How much clinical and demographic metadata was included differed by source and by participant, and the metadata was provided uncurated.

Collaborating institutions collected whole blood in K2EDTA tubes following their own protocols. For TCRbeta analysis, collaborators shipped samples as frozen whole blood, isolated PBMCs, or DNA extracted from either of those sample types. TCRbeta CDR3 regions were amplified from genomic DNA using the immunoSEQ Assay, a bias-controlled multiplex PCR. The original pipeline was this. Nucleated cell counts per sample were estimated from amplification of reference gene primers within the assay. To quantify the absolute abundance of each unique TCRbeta CDR3 rearrangement, sequence reads were collapsed and filtered. For each sample, productive Simpson clonality was calculated as the square root of Simpson's diversity index across productive rearrangements. In TCRdb, the immuneACCESS table is reduced to in-frame sequences with V and J assigned. These tables do not hold every clone; where another copy was compared, an unresolved V gene accounts for under half, and the others remain unexplained. V, J and clone size derive from that table, while D and trimming were established from the DNA sequence. This sample has more than 45,000 clones in its table, and about nine tenths of those were observed once. About 1.4% of the sample is taken by the ten largest.

The TCR sequence derives from a man aged 55 to 69 with acute or convalescent COVID-19. The sample taken for sequencing was peripheral blood.

At the DNA level, the sequence is TGTGCCAGCAGTGCCCGGGACAGACCTAATCAGCCCCAGCATTTT. Protein translation: CASSARDRPNQPQHF. The sequence links TRBV28 to TRBJ1-5, with 7 middle bases fitting TRBD1. Trimming takes 5 bases off V and 4 bases off J; junction bases not matched to a gene: 8. As encoded in the germline V gene, CDR1 is MDHEN while CDR2 is SYDVKM. CDR3 length: 15 amino acids, cysteine to phenylalanine. Only the CDR3 portion is preserved as DNA: 45 bases, with reading frame beginning at the first base.